This is a list of T cell receptor beta chains from one sample in a study of high-grade serous ovarian cancer treatment subgroups. Data came from immunoSEQ multiplex PCR; TCRdb stores just in-frame clones and leaves some out. The data contain 4,500 to 6,000 clones, approximately 68% of them singletons. Material: tumor tissue. These receptors were collected from a human donor with high-grade serous ovarian cancer. Both conserved end residues are part of each CDR3. A D gene is named only where the DNA matches it firmly. Clone size is given for some rows only: seen once, a few or many times, or a class if the clone is expanded.

j_call d_call v_call clone_size cdr3_aa cdr3_nt
TRBJ1-5 TRBD1 TRBV5-3 NA CARSLGDRAQLEYSNQPQHF TGTGCCAGAAGCCTAGGAGACAGGGCCCAGCTGGAGTATAGCAATCAGCCCCAGCATTTT
TRBJ1-1 NA TRBV7-9 NA CASSPQLGTEAFF TGTGCCAGCAGCCCACAGCTGGGGACTGAAGCTTTCTTT
TRBJ1-1 NA TRBV7-2 once CASSLSTVNTEAFF TGTGCCAGCAGCTTGAGTACAGTGAACACTGAAGCTTTCTTT
TRBJ1-3 TRBD1 TRBV6-4 NA CASSDGTGGAVWGNTIYF TGTGCCAGCAGTGACGGGACAGGGGGCGCGGTATGGGGAAACACCATATATTTT
TRBJ2-7 NA TRBV6-6 NA CASSYSGPYEQYF TGTGCCAGCAGTTACTCGGGGCCCTACGAGCAGTACTTC
TRBJ1-5 NA TRBV7-9 NA CASSLEKDQPQHF TGTGCCAGCAGCTTGGAGAAAGATCAGCCCCAGCATTTT
TRBJ1-4 TRBD1 TRBV9 NA CASSPGGGTGLFF TGTGCCAGCAGCCCAGGGGGGGGGACAGGACTGTTTTTT
TRBJ1-1 NA TRBV7-9 NA CASSLGALVTEAFF TGTGCCAGCAGCTTAGGGGCACTCGTCACTGAAGCTTTCTTT
TRBJ1-5 NA TRBV6-6 NA CASSPRDTPNQPQHF TGTGCCAGCAGTCCCAGGGACACTCCAAATCAGCCCCAGCATTTT
TRBJ2-2 TRBD1 TRBV30 NA CAWSQNRGTGELFF TGTGCCTGGAGTCAGAACAGGGGTACCGGGGAGCTGTTTTTT
TRBJ1-2 TRBD1 TRBV5-4 NA CASSARDRGYGYTF TGTGCCAGCAGCGCCCGGGACAGGGGCTATGGCTACACCTTC
TRBJ2-1 NA TRBV6-5 once CATGFNEQFF TGTGCAACAGGGTTCAATGAGCAGTTCTTC
TRBJ1-1 NA TRBV6-6 NA CASAGRRNTEAFF TGTGCCAGCGCTGGTCGGCGGAACACTGAAGCTTTCTTT
TRBJ1-5 NA TRBV30 few CAWSEGVNQPQHF TGTGCCTGGAGTGAGGGAGTCAATCAGCCCCAGCATTTT
TRBJ2-3 TRBD2 TRBV7-8 NA CASSLGGGAADTQYF TGTGCCAGCAGCTTAGGCGGGGGGGCGGCAGATACGCAGTATTTT
TRBJ1-2 NA TRBV9 NA CASRGYGYTF TGTGCCAGTCGGGGCTATGGCTACACCTTC
TRBJ1-6 NA TRBV6-6 NA CASSYSPYQAAPLHF TGTGCCAGCAGTTACTCCCCCTACCAAGCGGCACCCCTCCACTTT
TRBJ1-4 TRBD1 TRBV13 NA CASSAGQGRYENEKLFF TGTGCCAGCAGCGCCGGACAGGGGAGGTACGAAAATGAAAAACTGTTTTTT
TRBJ2-2 NA TRBV29-1 NA CSVEQGQNTGELFF TGCAGCGTTGAACAGGGACAGAACACCGGGGAGCTGTTTTTT
TRBJ1-5 NA TRBV6-5 NA CASRPGQPNQPQHF TGTGCCAGCAGGCCAGGACAGCCCAATCAGCCCCAGCATTTT
TRBJ1-6 NA TRBV6-5 NA CASSYSPYQAAPLHF TGTGCCAGCAGTTACTCCCCCTACCAAGCGGCACCCCTCCACTTT
TRBJ1-2 NA TRBV7-8 NA CASSLGPLYNYGYTF TGTGCCAGCAGCTTGGGACCGCTTTATAACTATGGCTACACCTTC